The rows below give T cell receptor beta chains drawn from one sample of a study of T cells in tuberculosis. This table comes from immunoSEQ multiplex PCR, and its TCRdb copy is limited to in-frame clones, with some not included. In the table there are 30,000 to 35,000 clones, roughly 92% of which are singletons. The source material was PBMCs. The receptors come from a donor aged 10-29 years with latent tuberculosis or without tuberculosis infection. Each CDR3 is given with its conserved first and last residue. The D gene is left open where the match is weak.

j_call | d_call | v_call | cdr3_length | cdr3_aa
TRBJ1-1 | . | TRBV7-2 | 14 | CASSLTSYRAEAFF
TRBJ1-2 | TRBD1 | TRBV7-2 | 15 | CASSLGGQGDYGYTF
TRBJ2-3 | TRBD1 | TRBV27 | 16 | CASSSTGVMGTDTQYF
TRBJ2-2 | . | TRBV7-2 | 16 | CASSLRVGANTGELFF
TRBJ1-1 | TRBD1 | TRBV19 | 16 | CASSNYGQGLNTEAFF
TRBJ1-5 | . | TRBV6-5 | 13 | CASSGGGNQPQHF
TRBJ2-7 | TRBD1 | TRBV19 | 16 | CASSRDRGEGSYEQYF
TRBJ2-7 | TRBD2 | TRBV13 | 14 | CASSLLAGSYEQYF
TRBJ1-3 | TRBD1 | TRBV6-5 | 15 | CASSPTGDSGNTIYF
TRBJ2-6 | . | TRBV7-2 | 16 | CASSRSTGSGANVLTF
TRBJ2-7 | TRBD1 | TRBV5-1 | 15 | CASSLNRDRGHEQYF
TRBJ2-2 | . | TRBV2 | 13 | CASRGSQSGELFF
TRBJ2-2 | . | TRBV25-1 | 12 | CASMRNTGELFF
TRBJ1-1 | . | TRBV7-3 | 16 | CASSPSTGLANTEAFF
TRBJ2-1 | TRBD2 | TRBV11-2 | 15 | CASSLTSGVYNEQFF
TRBJ1-2 | . | TRBV6-1 | 14 | CASSEAPGNYGYTF
TRBJ1-4 | . | TRBV18 | 15 | CASSPNTATNEKLFF
TRBJ2-1 | . | TRBV30 | 14 | CAWSRSATYNEQFF
TRBJ2-3 | TRBD2 | TRBV27 | 18 | CASSFSLIAGIGTDTQYF
TRBJ1-2 | TRBD1 | TRBV9 | 18 | CASRGRIGQGSSGYGYTF
TRBJ1-1 | TRBD1 | TRBV7-9 | 17 | CASRSSGQQRGNTEAFF
TRBJ2-7 | . | TRBV7-9 | 16 | CASSLALPTDGNEQYF
TRBJ2-7 | TRBD1 | TRBV4-1 | 14 | CASSHPGGGYEQYF
TRBJ1-5 | . | TRBV28 | 14 | CASRPGGANQPQHF
TRBJ2-7 | . | TRBV7-2 | 14 | CASSLAPTGHEQYF
TRBJ2-6 | TRBD2 | TRBV2 | 17 | CASSDSGRYSGANVLTF
TRBJ2-7 | TRBD2 | TRBV10-1 | 14 | CASSESCLAGGKPF
TRBJ2-4 | . | TRBV21-1 | 20 | CASSPRGGGRPLGGANIQYF
TRBJ2-5 | TRBD2 | TRBV14 | 14 | CASSPGGVRETQYF
TRBJ1-5 | . | TRBV9 | 14 | CASSPDRTNQPQHF
TRBJ2-2 | TRBD2 | TRBV6-4 | 15 | CASSDGTSGSGELFF
TRBJ2-2 | TRBD1 | TRBV27 | 13 | CASRDRGTGELFF
TRBJ2-7 | TRBD1 | TRBV30 | 14 | CAWSQQGVTDEQYF